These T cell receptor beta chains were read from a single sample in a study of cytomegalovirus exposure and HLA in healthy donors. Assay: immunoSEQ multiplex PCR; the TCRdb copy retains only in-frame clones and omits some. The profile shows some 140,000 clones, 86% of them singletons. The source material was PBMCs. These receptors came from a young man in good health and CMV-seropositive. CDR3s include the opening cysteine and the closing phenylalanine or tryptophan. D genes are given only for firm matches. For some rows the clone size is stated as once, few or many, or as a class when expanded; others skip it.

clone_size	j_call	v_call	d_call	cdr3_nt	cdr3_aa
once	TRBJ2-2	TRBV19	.	TGTGCCAGTAGTATAGACAGGAACACCGGGGAGCTGTTTTTT	CASSIDRNTGELFF
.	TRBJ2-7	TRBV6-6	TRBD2	TGTGCCAGCAGTTGGGGGGGACTGGACGGGGAGCAGTACTTC	CASSWGGLDGEQYF
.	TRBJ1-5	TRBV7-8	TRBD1	TGTGCCAGCACGGGCGGGACAGGGATCAGTAGCAATCAGCCCCAGCATTTT	CASTGGTGISSNQPQHF
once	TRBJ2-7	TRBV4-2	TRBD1	TGTGCCAGCAGCCAATACAGGGGCCCCTACGAGCAGTACTTC	CASSQYRGPYEQYF
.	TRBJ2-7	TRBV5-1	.	TGCGCCAGCAGCTGGGGCAGCTACGAGCAGTACTTC	CASSWGSYEQYF
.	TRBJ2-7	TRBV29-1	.	TGCAGCGTCACCCCGAGCTCCTACGAGCAGTACTTC	CSVTPSSYEQYF
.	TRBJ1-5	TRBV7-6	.	TGTGCCAGCAGCTTGTCCGGGAATCAGCCCCAGCATTTT	CASSLSGNQPQHF
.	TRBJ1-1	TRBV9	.	TGTGCCAGCAGCGTAGATCCGGGAATAGGCACTGAAGCTTTCTTT	CASSVDPGIGTEAFF
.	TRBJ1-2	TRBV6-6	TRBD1	TGTGCCAGCAGGCTCGGGACAGGGAATGGCTACACCTTC	CASRLGTGNGYTF
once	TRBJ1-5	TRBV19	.	TGTGCCAGTAGTGCCTTCTCGGGCAATCAGCCCCAGCATTTT	CASSAFSGNQPQHF
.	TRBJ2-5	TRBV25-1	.	TGTGCCAGCAGTGAAGGGGCAGGCGGAGAGACCCAGTACTTC	CASSEGAGGETQYF
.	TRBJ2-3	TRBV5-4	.	TGTGCCAGCAGCCTGAAGATGGCGGTTGGCACAGATACGCAGTATTTT	CASSLKMAVGTDTQYF
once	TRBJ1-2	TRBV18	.	TGTGCCAGCTCACCGTTAGATAACTATGGCTACACCTTC	CASSPLDNYGYTF
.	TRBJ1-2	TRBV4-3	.	TGCGCCAGCAGCCAACGCTCCCGGGTGAGCTATGGCTACACCTTC	CASSQRSRVSYGYTF
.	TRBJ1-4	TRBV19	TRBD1	TGTGCCAGTAGTTTCGGGACAGTTGCAACTAATGAAAAACTGTTTTTT	CASSFGTVATNEKLFF
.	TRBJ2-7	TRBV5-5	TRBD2	TGTGCCAGCAGCTTAGCGGGACTCCCTATGCAGTACTTC	CASSLAGLPMQYF
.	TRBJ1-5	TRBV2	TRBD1	TGTGCCAGCAGTGACCGACAGGGGGCCAATCAGCCCCAGCATTTT	CASSDRQGANQPQHF
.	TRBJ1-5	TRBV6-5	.	TGTGCCAGCAGTTACTCGAAAAGAGCGAACCAGCCCCAGCATTTT	CASSYSKRANQPQHF
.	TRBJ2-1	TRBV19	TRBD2	TGTGCCAGTAGTGGTGCTAGCGGGCTGGGCTACAATGAGCAGTTCTTC	CASSGASGLGYNEQFF
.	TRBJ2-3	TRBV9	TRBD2	TGTGCCAGCAGCCTGAGGGCGGGGGAGAGCACAGATACGCAGTATTTT	CASSLRAGESTDTQYF
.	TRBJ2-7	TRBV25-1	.	TGTGCCAGCAGTGATCCCCGCCAGGGTAGGATTGAGCAGTACTTC	CASSDPRQGRIEQYF
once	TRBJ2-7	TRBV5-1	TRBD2	TGCGCCAGCAGCTCAACTAGCGGCACGCGGTACTTC	CASSSTSGTRYF
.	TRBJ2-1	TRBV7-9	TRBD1	TGTGCCAGCAGCCCCGGACAGGGATCGTACAATGAGCAGTTCTTC	CASSPGQGSYNEQFF
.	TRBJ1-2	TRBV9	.	TGTGCCAGCAGCGAAACAGGGTATGGCTACACCTTC	CASSETGYGYTF
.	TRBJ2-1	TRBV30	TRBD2	TGTGCCTGGAGTGCCAATAGCGGGACTCACAATGAGCAGTTCTTC	CAWSANSGTHNEQFF
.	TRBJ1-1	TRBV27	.	TGTGCCAGCACCCCCATCCGAGGTGTAACTGAAGCTTTCTTT	CASTPIRGVTEAFF
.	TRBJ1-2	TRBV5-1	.	TGCGCCAGCAGCTTTCGAACATCTAACTATGGCTACACCTTC	CASSFRTSNYGYTF
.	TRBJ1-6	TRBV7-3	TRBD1	TGTGCCAGCAGCGCCACGGGACAGGGTGACTCACCCCTCCACTTT	CASSATGQGDSPLHF
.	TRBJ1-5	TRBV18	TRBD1	TGTGCCAGCTCACGACTGACAGGGGTCAATCAGCCCCAGCATTTT	CASSRLTGVNQPQHF
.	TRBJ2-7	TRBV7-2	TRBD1	TGTGCCAGCAGCCCCGGGACAGGGTCGTACGAGCAGTACTTC	CASSPGTGSYEQYF
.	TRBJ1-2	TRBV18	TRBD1	TGTGCCAGCTCCCTGACAGGGGGCGAAGTGAACTATGGCTACACCTTC	CASSLTGGEVNYGYTF
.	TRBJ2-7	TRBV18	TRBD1	TGTGCCAGCTCACCAGTAGGACAGGGGGCGTACGGGAACGAGCAGTACTTC	CASSPVGQGAYGNEQYF